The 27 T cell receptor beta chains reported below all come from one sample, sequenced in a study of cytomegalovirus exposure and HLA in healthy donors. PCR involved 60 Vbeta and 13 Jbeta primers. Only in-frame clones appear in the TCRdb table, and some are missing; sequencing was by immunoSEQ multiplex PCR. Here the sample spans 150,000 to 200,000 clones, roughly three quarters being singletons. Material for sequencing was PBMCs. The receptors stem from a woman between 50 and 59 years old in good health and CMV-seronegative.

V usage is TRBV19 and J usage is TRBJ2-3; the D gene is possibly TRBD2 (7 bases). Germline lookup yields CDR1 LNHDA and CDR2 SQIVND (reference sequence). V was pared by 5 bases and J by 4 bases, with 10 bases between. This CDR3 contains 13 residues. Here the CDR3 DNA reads TGTGCCAGTAGTGGGGGGGGCCCAGATACGCAGTATTTT. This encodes CASSGGGPDTQYF.

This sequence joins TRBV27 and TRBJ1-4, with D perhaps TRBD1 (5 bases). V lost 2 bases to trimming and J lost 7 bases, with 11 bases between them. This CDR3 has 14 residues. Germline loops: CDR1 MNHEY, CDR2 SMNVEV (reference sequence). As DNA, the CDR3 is TGTGCCAGCAGTTTAGTCAGGGTTGGTGAAAAACTGTTTTTT. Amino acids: CASSLVRVGEKLFF.

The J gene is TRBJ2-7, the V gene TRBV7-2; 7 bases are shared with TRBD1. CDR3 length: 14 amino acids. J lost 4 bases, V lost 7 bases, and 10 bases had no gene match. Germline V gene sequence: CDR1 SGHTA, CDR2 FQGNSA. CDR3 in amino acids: CASKPDRFLYEQYF. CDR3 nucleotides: TGTGCCAGCAAACCGGACAGGTTTTTGTACGAGCAGTACTTC.

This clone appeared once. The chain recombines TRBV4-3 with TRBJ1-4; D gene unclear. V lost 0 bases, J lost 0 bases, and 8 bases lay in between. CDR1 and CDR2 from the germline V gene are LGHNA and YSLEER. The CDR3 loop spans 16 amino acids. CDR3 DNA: TGCGCCAGCAGCCAAGACCCCATTGCAACTAATGAAAAACTGTTTTTT. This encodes CASSQDPIATNEKLFF.

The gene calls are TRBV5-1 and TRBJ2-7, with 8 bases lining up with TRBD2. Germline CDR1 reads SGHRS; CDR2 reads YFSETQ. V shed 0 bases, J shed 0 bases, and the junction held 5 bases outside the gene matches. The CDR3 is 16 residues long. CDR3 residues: CASSLGQRGTSYEQYF. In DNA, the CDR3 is TGCGCCAGCAGCTTGGGACAGCGGGGGACCTCCTACGAGCAGTACTTC. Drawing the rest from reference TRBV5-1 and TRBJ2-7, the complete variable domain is KAGVTQTPRYLIKTRGQQVTLSCSPISGHRSVSWYQQTPGQGLQFLFEYFSETQRNKGNFPGRFSGRQFSNSRSEMNVSTLELGDSALYLCASSLGQRGTSYEQYFGPGTRLTVT.

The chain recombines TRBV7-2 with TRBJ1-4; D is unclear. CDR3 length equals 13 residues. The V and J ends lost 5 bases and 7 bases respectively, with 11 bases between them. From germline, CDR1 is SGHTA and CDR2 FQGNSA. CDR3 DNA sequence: TGTGCCAGCAGCCCCTCGCCGGGTGAAAAACTGTTTTTT. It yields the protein CASSPSPGEKLFF.

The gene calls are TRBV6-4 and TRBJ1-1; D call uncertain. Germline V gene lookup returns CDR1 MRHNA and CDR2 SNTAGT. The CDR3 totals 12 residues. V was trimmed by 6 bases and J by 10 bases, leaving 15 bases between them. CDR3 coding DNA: TGTGCCAGCAGGACTGTGTTTCTGAGAGCTTTCTTT. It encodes CASRTVFLRAFF.

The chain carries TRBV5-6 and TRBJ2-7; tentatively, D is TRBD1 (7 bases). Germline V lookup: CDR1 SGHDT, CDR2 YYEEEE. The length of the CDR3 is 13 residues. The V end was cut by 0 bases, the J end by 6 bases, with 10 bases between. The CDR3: CASSLGQGGEQYF. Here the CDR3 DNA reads TGTGCCAGCAGCTTGGGGCAGGGGGGCGAGCAGTACTTC.

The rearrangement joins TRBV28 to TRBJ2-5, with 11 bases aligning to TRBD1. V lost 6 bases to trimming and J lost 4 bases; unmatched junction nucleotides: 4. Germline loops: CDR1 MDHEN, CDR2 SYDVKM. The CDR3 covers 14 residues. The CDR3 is CASRWDRGRETQYF. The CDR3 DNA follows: TGTGCCAGCAGGTGGGACAGGGGGAGAGAGACCCAGTACTTC.

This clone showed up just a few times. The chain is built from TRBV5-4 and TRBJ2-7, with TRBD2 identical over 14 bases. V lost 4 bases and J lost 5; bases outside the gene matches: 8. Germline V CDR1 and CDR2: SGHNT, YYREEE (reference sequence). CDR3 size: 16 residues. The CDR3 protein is CASSEGTSGRSNEQYF. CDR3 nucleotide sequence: TGTGCCAGCAGCGAGGGGACTAGCGGGAGATCTAACGAGCAGTACTTC.

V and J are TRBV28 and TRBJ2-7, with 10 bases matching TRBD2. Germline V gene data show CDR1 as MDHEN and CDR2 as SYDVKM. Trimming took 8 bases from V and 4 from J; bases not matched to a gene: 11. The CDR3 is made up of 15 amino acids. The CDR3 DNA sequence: TGTGCCAGCCGTACCTCTTCTAGCGGGAGTTACGAGCAGTACTTC. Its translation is CASRTSSSGSYEQYF.

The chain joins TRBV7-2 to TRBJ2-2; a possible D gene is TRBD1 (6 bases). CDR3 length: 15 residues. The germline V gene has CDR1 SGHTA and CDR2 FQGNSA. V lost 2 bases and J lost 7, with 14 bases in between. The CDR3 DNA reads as TGTGCCAGCAGCTTACAGGCAGGGGCAAGCGGGGAGCTGTTTTTT. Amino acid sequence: CASSLQAGASGELFF.

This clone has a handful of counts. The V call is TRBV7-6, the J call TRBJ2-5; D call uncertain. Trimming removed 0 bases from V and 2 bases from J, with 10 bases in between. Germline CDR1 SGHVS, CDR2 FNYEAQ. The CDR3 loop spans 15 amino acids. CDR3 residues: CASSLALRQQETQYF. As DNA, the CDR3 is TGTGCCAGCAGCTTAGCGCTCAGACAACAAGAGACCCAGTACTTC.

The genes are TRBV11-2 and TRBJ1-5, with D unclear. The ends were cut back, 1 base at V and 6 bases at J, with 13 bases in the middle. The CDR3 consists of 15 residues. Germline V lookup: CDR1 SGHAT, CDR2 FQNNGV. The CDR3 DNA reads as TGTGCCAGCAGCTTAGTAAGCGGGTCTAGTCAGCCCCAGCATTTT. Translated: CASSLVSGSSQPQHF.

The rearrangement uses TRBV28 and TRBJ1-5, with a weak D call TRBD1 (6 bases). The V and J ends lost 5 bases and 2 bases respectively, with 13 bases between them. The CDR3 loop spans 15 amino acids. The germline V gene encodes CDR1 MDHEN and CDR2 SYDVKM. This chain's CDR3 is CASSVTGYGNQPQHF. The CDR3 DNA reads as TGTGCCAGCAGTGTTACAGGGTATGGCAATCAGCCCCAGCATTTT.

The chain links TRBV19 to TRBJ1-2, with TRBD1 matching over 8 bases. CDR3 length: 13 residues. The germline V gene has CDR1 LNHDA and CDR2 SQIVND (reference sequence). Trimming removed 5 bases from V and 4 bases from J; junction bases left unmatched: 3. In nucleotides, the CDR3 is TGTGCCAGTAGTTCCGGACAGGGCTATGGCTACACCTTC. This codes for CASSSGQGYGYTF. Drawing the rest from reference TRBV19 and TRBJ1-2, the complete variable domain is DGGITQSPKYLFRKEGQNVTLSCEQNLNHDAMYWYRQDPGQGLRLIYYSQIVNDFQKGDIAEGYSVSREKKESFPLTVTSAQKNPTAFYLCASSSGQGYGYTFGSGTRLTVV.

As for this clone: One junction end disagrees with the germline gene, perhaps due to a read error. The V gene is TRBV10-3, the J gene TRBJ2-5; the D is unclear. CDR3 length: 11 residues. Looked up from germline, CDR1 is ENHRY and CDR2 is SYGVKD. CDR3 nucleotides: TGTGCCAGCCGGAGCACGGAGATCCAGTACTTC. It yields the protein CASRSTEIQYF.

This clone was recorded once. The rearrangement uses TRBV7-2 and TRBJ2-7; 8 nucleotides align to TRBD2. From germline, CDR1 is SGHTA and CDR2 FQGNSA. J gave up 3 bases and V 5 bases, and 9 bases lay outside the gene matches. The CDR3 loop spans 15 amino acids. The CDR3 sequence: CASSRGGSIIYEQYF. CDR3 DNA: TGTGCCAGCAGCCGCGGGGGGAGTATTATCTACGAGCAGTACTTC.

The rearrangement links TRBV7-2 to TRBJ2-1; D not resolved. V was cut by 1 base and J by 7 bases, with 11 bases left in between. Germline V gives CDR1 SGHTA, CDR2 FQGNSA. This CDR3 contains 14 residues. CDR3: CASSLGSSPNEQFF. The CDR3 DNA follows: TGTGCCAGCAGCTTAGGCAGTTCCCCGAATGAGCAGTTCTTC.

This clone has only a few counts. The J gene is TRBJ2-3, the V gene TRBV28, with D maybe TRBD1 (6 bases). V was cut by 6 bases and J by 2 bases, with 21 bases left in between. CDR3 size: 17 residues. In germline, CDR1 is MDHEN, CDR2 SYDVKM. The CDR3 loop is CASRPDSLSHYTDTQYF. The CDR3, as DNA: TGTGCCAGCAGACCGGACAGTCTTTCTCATTACACAGATACGCAGTATTTT.

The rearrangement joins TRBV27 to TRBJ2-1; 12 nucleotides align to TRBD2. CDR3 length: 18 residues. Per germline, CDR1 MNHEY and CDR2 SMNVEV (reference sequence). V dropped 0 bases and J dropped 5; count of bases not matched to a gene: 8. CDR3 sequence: CASSLSTLAGGPNNEQFF. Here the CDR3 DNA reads TGTGCCAGCAGTTTATCTACTCTAGCGGGGGGGCCTAACAATGAGCAGTTCTTC.

The CDR3 DNA is TGCAGTGCTACCCCTTCCTACGAGCAGTACTTC. Amino acid sequence: CSATPSYEQYF. J is TRBJ2-7 and V is TRBV20-1; D is uncertain. Germline lookup yields CDR1 DFQATT and CDR2 SNEGSKA (reference sequence). The CDR3 runs to 11 residues. Trimming pared 4 bases from V and 1 base from J, leaving 5 bases between.

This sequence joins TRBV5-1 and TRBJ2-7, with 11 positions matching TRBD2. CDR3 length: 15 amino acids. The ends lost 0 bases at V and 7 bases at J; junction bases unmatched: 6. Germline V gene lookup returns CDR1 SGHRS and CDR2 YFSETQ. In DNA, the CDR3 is TGCGCCAGCAGCTTGGCCACTAGCGGGAGCGGTGAGCAGTACTTC. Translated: CASSLATSGSGEQYF.

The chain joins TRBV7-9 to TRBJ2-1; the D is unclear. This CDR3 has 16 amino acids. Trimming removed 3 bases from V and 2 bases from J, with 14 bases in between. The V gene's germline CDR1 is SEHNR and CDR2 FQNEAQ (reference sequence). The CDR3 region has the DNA TGTGCCAGCAGCTTTTACCTCGGCGGTACCTACAATGAGCAGTTCTTC. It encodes CASSFYLGGTYNEQFF.

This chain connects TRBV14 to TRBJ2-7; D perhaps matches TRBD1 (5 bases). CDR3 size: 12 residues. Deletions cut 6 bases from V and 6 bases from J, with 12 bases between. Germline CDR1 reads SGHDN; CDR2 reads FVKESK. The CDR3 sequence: CASRTETGEQYF. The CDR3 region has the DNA TGTGCCAGCAGGACAGAAACGGGCGAGCAGTACTTC. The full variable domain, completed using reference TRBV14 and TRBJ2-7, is EAGVTQFPSHSVIEKGQTVTLRCDPISGHDNLYWYRRVMGKEIKFLLHFVKESKQDESGMPNNRFLAERTGGTYSTLKVQPAELEDSGVYFCASRTETGEQYFGPGTRLTVT.

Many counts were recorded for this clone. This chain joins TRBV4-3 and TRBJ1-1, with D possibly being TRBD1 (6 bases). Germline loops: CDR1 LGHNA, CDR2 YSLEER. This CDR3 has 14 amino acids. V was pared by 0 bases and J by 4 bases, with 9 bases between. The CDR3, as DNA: TGCGCCAGCAGCCAAGATAGGGGGAGCACTGAAGCTTTCTTT. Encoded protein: CASSQDRGSTEAFF.

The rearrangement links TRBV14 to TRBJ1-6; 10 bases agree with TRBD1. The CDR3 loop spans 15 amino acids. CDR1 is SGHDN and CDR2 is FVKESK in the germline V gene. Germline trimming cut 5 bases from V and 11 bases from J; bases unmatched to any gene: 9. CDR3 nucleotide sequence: TGTGCCAGCAGCGTGTTGACAGGGGGCGTCCCACCCCTCCACTTT. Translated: CASSVLTGGVPPLHF. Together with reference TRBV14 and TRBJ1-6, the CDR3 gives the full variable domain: EAGVTQFPSHSVIEKGQTVTLRCDPISGHDNLYWYRRVMGKEIKFLLHFVKESKQDESGMPNNRFLAERTGGTYSTLKVQPAELEDSGVYFCASSVLTGGVPPLHFGNGTRLTVT.